This record concerns one T cell receptor (beta chain) sequence. Its antigen is still unknown. The sample belongs to a study of identifying expanded T cells in peripheral blood. Study outcomes and limitations: About 1.2 clones differed between technical replicates, versus 16.4 and 19 over time. Across healthy donors, higher total template counts meant significantly greater two-week count variance.

This CDR3 is built from 15 residues. Per the germline V gene, CDR1 is MNHNY and CDR2 is SVGAGI (reference sequence). Trimming took 2 bases from V and 2 from J, leaving 13 bases between them. During the collection period, no donor immune events like infections were recorded. Measured with immunoSEQ multiplex PCR; TCRdb has only the in-frame clones, and not every one. In the table there are 65,000 to 95,000 clones, 70% to 90% of which are singletons. This clonotype was sampled from a person aged 18 to 70 in good health. The sample was blood. V gene TRBV6-6 combines with J gene TRBJ2-7, with no clear D. The chain's CDR3 is CASSYDPARAYEQYF. CDR3 bases: TGTGCCAGCAGTTACGACCCCGCCAGAGCCTACGAGCAGTACTTC.